This T cell receptor beta chain was recovered during a study of blood T cell repertoires in COVID-19. The wider study: The analysed material was cDNA or gDNA that came from T cells, B-cell-depleted T cells, or PBMCs.

Original methodology: Nucleated cell number was recorded as an estimate derived from reference gene primer amplification. Libraries were prepared by immunoSEQ multiplex PCR; TCRdb keeps only in-frame clonotypes and omits some of them. V and J calls and clone size are as listed in that table; D and trimming were resolved from the DNA. This sample has 200,000 to 250,000 clones, with around 80% found just once. CDR1 is PRHDT and CDR2 is FYEKMQ in the germline V gene (reference sequence). The CDR3 loop spans 15 amino acids. Trimming took 0 bases from V and 14 from J; bases not matched to a gene: 10. The chain is built from TRBV13 and TRBJ2-1; 10 bases are a match to TRBD2. This TCR was recovered from a woman aged 40 to 50 who had recovered from COVID-19. Sample: peripheral blood. CDR3 bases: TGTGCCAGCAGCTTAGGCCGGGCTAGCGGGGGCTCGGAGTTCTTC. Amino acids: CASSLGRASGGSEFF.